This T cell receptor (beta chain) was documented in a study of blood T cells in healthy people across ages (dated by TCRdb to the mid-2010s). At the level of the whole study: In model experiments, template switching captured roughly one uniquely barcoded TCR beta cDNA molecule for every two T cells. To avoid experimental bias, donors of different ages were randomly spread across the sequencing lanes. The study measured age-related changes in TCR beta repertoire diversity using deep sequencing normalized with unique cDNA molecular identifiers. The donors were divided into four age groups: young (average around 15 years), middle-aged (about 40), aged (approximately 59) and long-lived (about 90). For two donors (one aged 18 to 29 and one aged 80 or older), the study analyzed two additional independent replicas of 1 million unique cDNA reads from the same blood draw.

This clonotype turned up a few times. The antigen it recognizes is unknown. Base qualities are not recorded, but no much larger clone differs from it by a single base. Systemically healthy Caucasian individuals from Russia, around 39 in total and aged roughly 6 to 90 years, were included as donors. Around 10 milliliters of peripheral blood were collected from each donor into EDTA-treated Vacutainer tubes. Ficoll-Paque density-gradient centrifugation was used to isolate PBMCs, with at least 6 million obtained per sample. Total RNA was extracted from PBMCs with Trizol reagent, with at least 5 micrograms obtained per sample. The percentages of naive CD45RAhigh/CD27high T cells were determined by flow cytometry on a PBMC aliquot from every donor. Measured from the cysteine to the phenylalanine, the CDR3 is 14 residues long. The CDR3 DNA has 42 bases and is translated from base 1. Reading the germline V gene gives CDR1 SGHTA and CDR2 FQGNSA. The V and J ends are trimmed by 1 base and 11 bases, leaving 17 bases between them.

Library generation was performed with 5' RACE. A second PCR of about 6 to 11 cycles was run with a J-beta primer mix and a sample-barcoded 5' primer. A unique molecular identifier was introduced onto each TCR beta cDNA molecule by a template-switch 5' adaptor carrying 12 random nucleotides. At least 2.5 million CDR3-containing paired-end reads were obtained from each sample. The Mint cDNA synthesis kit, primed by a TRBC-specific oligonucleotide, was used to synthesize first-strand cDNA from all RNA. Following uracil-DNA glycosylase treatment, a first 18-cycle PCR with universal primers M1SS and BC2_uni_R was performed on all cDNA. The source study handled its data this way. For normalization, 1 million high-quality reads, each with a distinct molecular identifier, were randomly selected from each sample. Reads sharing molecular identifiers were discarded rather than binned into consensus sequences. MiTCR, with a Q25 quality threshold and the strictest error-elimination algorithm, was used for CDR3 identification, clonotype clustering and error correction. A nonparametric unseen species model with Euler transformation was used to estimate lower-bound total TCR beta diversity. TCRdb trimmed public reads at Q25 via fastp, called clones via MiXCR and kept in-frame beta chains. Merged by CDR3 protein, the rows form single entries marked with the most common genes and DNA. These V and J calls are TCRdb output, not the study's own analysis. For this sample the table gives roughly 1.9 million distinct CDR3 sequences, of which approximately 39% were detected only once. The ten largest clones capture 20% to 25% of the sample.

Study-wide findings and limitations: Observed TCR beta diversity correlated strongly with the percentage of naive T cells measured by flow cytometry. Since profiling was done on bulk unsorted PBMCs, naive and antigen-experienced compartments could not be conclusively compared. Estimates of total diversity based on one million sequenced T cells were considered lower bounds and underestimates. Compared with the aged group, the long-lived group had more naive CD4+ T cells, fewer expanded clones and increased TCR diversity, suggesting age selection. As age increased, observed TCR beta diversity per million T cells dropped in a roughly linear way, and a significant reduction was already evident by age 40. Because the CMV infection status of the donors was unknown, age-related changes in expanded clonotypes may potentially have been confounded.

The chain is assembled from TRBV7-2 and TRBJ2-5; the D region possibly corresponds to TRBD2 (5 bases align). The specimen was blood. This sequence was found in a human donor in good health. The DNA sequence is TGTGCCAGCAGCTTAGGTGGCAGCCGTTGGGAGCAGTACTTC. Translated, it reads CASSLGGSRWEQYF.